The sample holds many counts of the clone carrying this TCR beta chain. Its antigen is as yet unknown. The diagnoses drew upon clinical symptoms, serum thyroxine and TRAb, thyroid ultrasound and orbital computed tomography. This sample stems from a study of T cells in Graves' hyperthyroidism and ophthalmopathy. Overall study findings and caveats: Ophthalmopathy and stable hyperthyroidism were separated by a 13 V-J model. Blood also showed most of the thyroid clonotypes that were expanded above 0.001.

RNA transcripts served as the template for amplifying TCR beta CDR3 regions. In the first-round RT-PCR of the TCR CDR3, the HTBI primer set was used. TCRdb re-called the multiplex PCR reads with MiXCR, one entry per CDR3 protein. The repertoire has 300,000 to 400,000 distinct CDR3 sequences, approximately 15% of them found once; the top ten carry about 10%. This CDR3 contains 13 residues. The V segment lost 4 bases and the J segment 6 bases; nucleotides outside the gene matches: 2. The germline V gene has CDR1 SGHAT and CDR2 FQNNGV. This clonotype was sampled from a woman aged 60-75 years with Graves' hyperthyroidism. Sequencing was performed on blood. The chain carries TRBV11-2 and TRBJ2-7; 11 nucleotides line up with TRBD1. CDR3 coding DNA: TGTGCCAGCAGCTACGGGACAGGGGGCGAGCAGTACTTC. It specifies CASSYGTGGEQYF.